This entry describes one T cell receptor beta chain. The entry originates in a study of blood T cell repertoires in COVID-19. Study context: Sources were T cells, B-cell-depleted T cells, or PBMCs; the material itself was cDNA or gDNA.

Profiling relied on immunoSEQ multiplex PCR, and the TCRdb table lists in-frame clones only, not all of them. The data hold about 74,000 clones, with 90% observed a single time. The specimen sequenced was peripheral blood. This clonotype originated in a woman in her forties or fifties in a cohort sampled during active COVID-19.

The CDR3 loop is CAWTRVSGSGQYF. The CDR3 DNA sequence: TGTGCCTGGACCCGGGTTAGCGGGAGCGGCCAGTACTTC. The chain recombines TRBV30 with TRBJ2-5; 9 bases align to TRBD2. The germline V gene has CDR1 GTSNPN and CDR2 SVGIG (reference sequence). The J segment lost 10 bases and the V segment lost 4 bases, leaving 10 bases of the junction unmatched. The CDR3 sequence is 13 residues long.